This T cell receptor beta chain emerged from a study of response to subunit inactivated influenza vaccine. Overall study results and limits: The study's authors posited that every seasonal influenza vaccination enlists few new T cells.

Points on this clonotype: Its antigen is undetermined.

Via MiXCR, TCRdb re-called the RT-PCR reads, giving one row per CDR3 protein. Of roughly 650,000 distinct CDR3 sequences listed, 13% to 15% were seen once; the top ten hold 7.5% to 8%. CDR1 is SGHTA and CDR2 is FQGNSA in the germline V gene. The CDR3 is made up of 14 amino acids. Trimming shortened V by 8 bases and J by 0 bases, and 11 bases separated the two germline ends. This sample comprised PBMCs from blood, obtained less than 15 days before vaccination. The source is a middle-aged man who received an inactivated influenza vaccine. The gene calls are TRBV7-2 and TRBJ2-4, with D possibly TRBD2 on 7 matching bases. CDR3 protein: CASRGGGAKNIQYF. The CDR3 DNA sequence: TGTGCCAGCCGAGGGGGGGGAGCCAAAAACATTCAGTACTTC.